This entry lists 23 T cell receptor beta chains sequenced from one sample in a study of identical twins. TCRdb ran MiXCR on the 5' RACE reads and lists one entry per CDR3 protein. The data hold 500,000 to 650,000 distinct CDR3 sequences, with 7.1% observed a single time. These same data were also listed under a study on yellow fever vaccine responses in identical twins.

Sequenced sample: PBMCs. Receptors were obtained from a woman aged 18-29 years in good health.

This clonotype occurred many times. The J gene is TRBJ2-7, the V gene TRBV12-3 or TRBV12-4; TRBD1 aligns across 7 bases. V dropped 5 bases and J dropped 7; count of bases not matched to a gene: 5. The length of the CDR3 is 12 residues. CDR3 bases: TGTGCCAGCAGTCCGACAGGGCGGGAGCAGTACGTC. Its protein product is CASSPTGREQYV.

This clonotype was detected many times. V usage is TRBV7-9 and J usage is TRBJ2-7; D gene uncertain. Between the trimmed V and J ends, which lost 5 bases and 3 bases, there was a span of 11 bases. CDR3 length equals 13 residues. CDR1 is SEHNR, CDR2 FQNEAQ, per germline (reference sequence). The CDR3 loop reads CASSPLVSYEQYV. CDR3 in DNA: TGTGCCAGCAGCCCGCTTGTGAGCTACGAGCAGTACGTC.

This clonotype was counted ten times or more. The V call is TRBV19, the J call TRBJ2-2, with a weak D call TRBD2 (6 bases). The CDR3 extends over 14 amino acids. The germline gives CDR1 LNHDA, CDR2 SQIVND (reference sequence). V shed 4 bases and J shed 2 bases, with 8 bases lying between them. Here the CDR3 DNA reads TGTGCCAGTAGTACCGGACTAAACACCGGGGAGCTGTTTTTT. Protein product: CASSTGLNTGELFF.

This clonotype was counted only a few times. The chain links TRBV24-1 to TRBJ2-3; TRBD2 aligns across 7 bases. This CDR3 contains 11 residues. Germline trimming cut 5 bases from V and 8 bases from J; bases unmatched to any gene: 0. The germline V gene encodes CDR1 KGHDR and CDR2 SFDVKD. CDR3 region: CATSGGSTQYF. CDR3 sequence (DNA): TGTGCCACCAGTGGCGGGAGTACGCAGTATTTT.

Only a few counts were recorded for this clonotype. This rearrangement joins TRBV10-3 to TRBJ2-7, with 7 bases identical to TRBD2. V shed 6 bases and J 6 bases; nucleotides not matched to a gene: 2. Germline CDR1 reads ENHRY; CDR2 reads SYGVKD. CDR3 size: 11 residues. CDR3 nucleotides: TGTGCCATCAGCGGGGGGACCGAGCAGTACGTC. Translated, it gives CAISGGTEQYV.

In this sample, this clonotype turned up many times. The rearrangement joins TRBV20-1 to TRBJ2-7, with 10 bases identical to TRBD1. Germline V gene lookup returns CDR1 DFQATT and CDR2 SNEGSKA (reference sequence). J gave up 4 bases and V 6 bases, and 6 bases lay outside the gene matches. CDR3 length: 13 residues. The CDR3 DNA sequence: TGCAGTGCCGGGACAGGGGAATTTTACGAGCAGTACGTC. Protein sequence: CSAGTGEFYEQYV.

In this sample, this clonotype turned up many times. The genes are TRBV27 and TRBJ2-1; TRBD2 aligns across 10 bases. The trim removed 2 bases at V and 7 bases at J, leaving 11 bases unmatched. This CDR3 is 17 amino acids long. Germline CDR1 and CDR2: MNHEY and SMNVEV (reference sequence). As DNA, the CDR3 is TGTGCCAGCAGTTTACTGGGCAGCGGGGGGGCCTTAAATGAGCAGTTCTTC. Translation: CASSLLGSGGALNEQFF.

This clonotype was observed many times. The chain uses TRBV5-1 and TRBJ2-7, with D possibly TRBD1 on 6 matching bases. The CDR3 loop spans 14 amino acids. The germline V and J ends were trimmed by 4 bases and 3 bases, with 14 bases remaining between them. Per germline, CDR1 SGHRS and CDR2 YFSETQ. CDR3 region: CASSSQPGVYEQYV. CDR3 bases: TGCGCCAGCAGCAGCCAACCAGGGGTCTACGAGCAGTACGTC.

The chain employs TRBV6-2 or TRBV6-3 and TRBJ2-7; tentatively, D is TRBD1 (5 bases). Germline CDR1 is MNHEY and CDR2 is SVGEGT. The CDR3 is 13 residues long. V was shortened by 4 bases and J by 3 bases, with 10 bases between the two germline ends. Here the CDR3 reads CASSFVQDYEQYV. CDR3 nucleotide sequence: TGTGCCAGCAGTTTCGTACAGGACTACGAGCAGTACGTC.

The chain employs TRBV12-3 or TRBV12-4 and TRBJ2-7, with a weak D call TRBD1 (5 bases). This CDR3 comprises 14 residues. V shed 4 bases and J shed 1 base, with 11 bases lying between them. The CDR3 coding sequence is TGTGCCAGCAGTTATCTCCAGGGTTCCTACGAGCAGTACTTC. Its translation: CASSYLQGSYEQYF.

The table lists this clonotype with many counts. The chain carries TRBV29-1 and TRBJ2-3; no firm D call. Trimming left V 0 bases short and J 4 bases short, with 5 bases between. The CDR3 has 12 residues. Per germline, CDR1 SQVTM and CDR2 ANQGSEA. In DNA, the CDR3 is TGCAGCGTTGAAGAGTTAGCAGATACGCAGTATTTT. Its translation is CSVEELADTQYF.

For the CDR3, the DNA is TGCAGTGCGTATCGGGACTCACGGGAGCAGTTCTTC. Encoded protein: CSAYRDSREQFF. The rearrangement links TRBV20-1 to TRBJ2-1; TRBD2 might be the D (6 bases). CDR1 and CDR2 from the germline V gene are DFQATT and SNEGSKA (reference sequence). V was trimmed by 6 bases and J by 10 bases, leaving 16 bases between them. CDR3 length equals 12 residues.

The genes are TRBV29-1 and TRBJ2-7, with D hard to call. Germline V CDR1 and CDR2: SQVTM, ANQGSEA. The CDR3 runs to 14 residues. Deletions cut 7 bases from V and 1 base from J, with 17 bases between. CDR3 sequence reads: CSARTMTESYEQYF. The CDR3 nucleotides are TGCAGCGCTCGGACCATGACGGAGTCCTACGAGCAGTACTTC.

This clonotype was counted at least ten times. The chain employs TRBV2 and TRBJ2-7, with a tentative D call TRBD1 (6 bases). The CDR3 spans 14 residues. The V end was cut by 0 bases, the J end by 3 bases, with 9 bases between. Germline assignment: CDR1 SNHLY and CDR2 FYNNEI. CDR3 DNA: TGTGCCAGCAGTGAAGCTTGGGACAACTACGAGCAGTACGTC. Residues: CASSEAWDNYEQYV.

A few counts support this clonotype. V is TRBV20-1 and J is TRBJ2-7; 9 nucleotides agree with TRBD1. V lost 0 bases to trimming and J lost 5 bases; unmatched junction nucleotides: 5. CDR3 length: 14 amino acids. CDR1 and CDR2 from the germline V gene are DFQATT and SNEGSKA (reference sequence). The CDR3 nucleotides are TGCAGTGCTAGAGATAACAGGGGGCCGGACGAGCAGTACTTC. It yields the protein CSARDNRGPDEQYF.

The gene calls are TRBV19 and TRBJ1-5, with a weak D call TRBD1 (5 bases). Germline V CDR1 and CDR2: LNHDA, SQIVND (reference sequence). V lost 3 bases and J 4 bases, leaving 16 bases between the germline ends. The CDR3 runs to 16 residues. CDR3: CASSIGDFSRNQPQHF. The CDR3 DNA is TGTGCCAGTAGTATTGGGGACTTTAGTCGGAATCAGCCCCAGCATTTT.

J is TRBJ2-2 and V is TRBV19; TRBD1 aligns across 8 bases. There are 15 residues in the CDR3. V trimming: 6 bases; J trimming: 4 bases; junction bases outside the gene matches: 7. Germline lookup yields CDR1 LNHDA and CDR2 SQIVND (reference sequence). The CDR3: CASRGDRGGTGELFF. In nucleotides, the CDR3 is TGTGCCAGTAGGGGAGACAGGGGAGGCACCGGGGAGCTGTTTTTT. The complete variable domain, with remaining parts taken from reference TRBV19 and TRBJ2-2, reads DGGITQSPKYLFRKEGQNVTLSCEQNLNHDAMYWYRQDPGQGLRLIYYSQIVNDFQKGDIAEGYSVSREKKESFPLTVTSAQKNPTAFYLCASRGDRGGTGELFFGEGSRLTVL.

The chain is built from TRBV27 and TRBJ1-1, with 8 bases matching TRBD1. V trimming: 5 bases; J trimming: 10 bases; junction bases outside the gene matches: 15. Germline loops: CDR1 MNHEY, CDR2 SMNVEV (reference sequence). This CDR3 spans 15 amino acids. The CDR3 protein is CASSLDLGQGTRAFF. As DNA, the CDR3 is TGTGCCAGCAGTCTAGACCTCGGACAGGGAACTCGAGCTTTCTTT.

The sample holds many counts of this clonotype. The chain uses TRBV7-9 and TRBJ2-5; D ambiguous. V was cut by 5 bases and J by 5 bases, with 9 bases left in between. Germline CDR1 SEHNR, CDR2 FQNEAQ (reference sequence). The CDR3 totals 12 residues. CDR3 DNA sequence: TGTGCCAGCAGCCCCATCTTGGAGACCCAGTACTTC. Protein product: CASSPILETQYF.

This clonotype was recorded at least ten times. V usage is TRBV12-3 or TRBV12-4 and J usage is TRBJ1-5, with D unresolved. Trimming pared 7 bases from V and 4 bases from J, leaving 11 bases between. There are 13 residues in the CDR3. CDR3 DNA sequence: TGTGCCAGCAATCCGGACGGGAATCAGCCCCAGCATTTT. Translation gives CASNPDGNQPQHF.

The V call is TRBV4-2, the J call TRBJ2-3; either TRBD1 or TRBD2 may fit D (5 bases each). This CDR3 has 16 amino acids. Trimming cost V 0 bases and J 2 bases, with 12 bases left between them. From germline, CDR1 is LGHNA and CDR2 YNFKEQ. Here the CDR3 DNA reads TGTGCCAGCAGCCAAGAACGACGGGGCCTCACAGATACGCAGTATTTT. Translation: CASSQERRGLTDTQYF.

The chain employs TRBV5-1 and TRBJ2-3; TRBD1 or TRBD2 may be the D gene (5 bases each). CDR3 length: 16 amino acids. Between the trimmed V and J ends, which lost 7 bases and 3 bases, there was a span of 21 bases. Germline V lookup: CDR1 SGHRS, CDR2 YFSETQ. The CDR3 is CASALPGLSSTDTQYF. The CDR3 bases are TGCGCCAGCGCTTTACCGGGGCTCAGCAGTACAGATACGCAGTATTTT.

In its sample, this clonotype was seen many times. The CDR3 is CASSSTGETYEQYV. The CDR3 nucleotides are TGTGCCAGCAGCTCGACAGGGGAGACCTACGAGCAGTACGTC. V gene TRBV7-9 combines with J gene TRBJ2-7; 8 bases fit TRBD1. CDR3 length: 14 residues. Germline CDR1 and CDR2: SEHNR and FQNEAQ (reference sequence). The V gene end was trimmed by 4 bases and the J gene end by 2 bases; junction bases not matched to a gene: 4.